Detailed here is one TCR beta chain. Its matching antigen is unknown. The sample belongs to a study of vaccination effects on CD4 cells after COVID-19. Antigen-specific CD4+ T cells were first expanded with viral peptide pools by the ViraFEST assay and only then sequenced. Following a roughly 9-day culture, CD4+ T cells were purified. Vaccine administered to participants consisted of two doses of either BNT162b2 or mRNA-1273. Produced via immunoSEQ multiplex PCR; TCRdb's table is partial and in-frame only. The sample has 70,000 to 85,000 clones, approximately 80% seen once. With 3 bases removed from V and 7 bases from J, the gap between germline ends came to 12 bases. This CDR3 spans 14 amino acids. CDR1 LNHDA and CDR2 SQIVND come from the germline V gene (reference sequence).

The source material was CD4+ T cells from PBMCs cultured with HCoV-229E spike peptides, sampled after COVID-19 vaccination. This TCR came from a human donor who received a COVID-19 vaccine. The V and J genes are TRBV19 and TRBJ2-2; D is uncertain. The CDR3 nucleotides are TGTGCCAGTAGTATCGGACCCGGCGGCGGGGAGCTGTTTTTT. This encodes CASSIGPGGGELFF. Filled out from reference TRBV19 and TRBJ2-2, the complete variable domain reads DGGITQSPKYLFRKEGQNVTLSCEQNLNHDAMYWYRQDPGQGLRLIYYSQIVNDFQKGDIAEGYSVSREKKESFPLTVTSAQKNPTAFYLCASSIGPGGGELFFGEGSRLTVL.